This T cell receptor beta chain was sequenced in a study of T-cell memory formation after mild COVID-19. General observations from the study: The finding that pre-infection memory included some responding clones suggested that cross-reactive memory joined.

This clonotype was seen a few times. Its antigen is not known. TCRdb reprocessed the 5' RACE reads via MiXCR and lists one record per CDR3 protein. This repertoire shows roughly 340,000 distinct CDR3 sequences, 20% to 25% found once; its top ten account for 21%. Trimming took 2 bases from V and 5 from J; bases not matched to a gene: 0. The CDR3 is 13 residues long. The sequenced sample consisted of PBMCs or a T cell subset sorted from them (not recorded which). The sequence derives from a man younger than 30 who had mild COVID-19 (a few samples of this study predate the infection). Cell type and time point are not known. The gene calls are TRBV12-3 or TRBV12-4 and TRBJ2-3; 8 bases fit TRBD2. This CDR3 reads CASSLRGGDTQYF. The CDR3 DNA sequence: TGTGCCAGCAGTTTACGGGGGGGAGATACGCAGTATTTT.